This TCR beta chain appears in the sequencing data of a study of blood T cell repertoires in COVID-19. Across the whole study: Samples taken during acute and convalescent COVID-19 were collected in the United States, Italy and Spain. T cells, B-cell-depleted T cells, or PBMCs supplied cDNA or gDNA.

Germline CDR1 reads LNHDA; CDR2 reads SQIVND (reference sequence). Trimming took 3 bases from V and 5 from J, leaving 4 bases between them. This CDR3 spans 11 amino acids. Authors' analysis steps: Estimation of nucleated cell counts relied on the amplification of reference gene primers. Measured with immunoSEQ multiplex PCR; TCRdb has only the in-frame clones, and not every one. That table furnishes V, J and clone size, whereas the DNA furnished D and trimming. The sample has about 180,000 clones, 82% seen once. Source material: peripheral blood. This TCR was recovered from a woman of 80 years or more with active or convalescent COVID-19. The V call is TRBV19, the J call TRBJ1-2; no reliable D call. The CDR3 coding sequence is TGTGCCAGTAGTATCGGGTATGGCTACACCTTC. The encoded protein is CASSIGYGYTF.